One sample yielded the 30 T cell receptor beta chains listed below, sequenced in a study of cytomegalovirus exposure and HLA in healthy donors. The PCR had 60 Vbeta and 13 Jbeta primers. Only in-frame clones appear in the TCRdb table, and some are missing; sequencing was by immunoSEQ multiplex PCR. There are 150,000 to 200,000 clones in the sample; 80% occur only once, and roughly 1.1% lies in the top ten. Sequenced sample: PBMCs. These receptors were obtained from a woman in her thirties or forties in good health and CMV-seronegative.

This sequence joins TRBV11-2 and TRBJ2-1, with a possible D match to TRBD2 (6 bases). Germline V gene data show CDR1 as SGHAT and CDR2 as FQNNGV. The ends were cut back, 5 bases at V and 5 bases at J, with 19 bases in the middle. This CDR3 is 16 amino acids long. The CDR3 loop is CASSPTLREENNEQFF. The CDR3 nucleotides read TGTGCCAGCAGCCCCACCCTGAGGGAGGAAAACAATGAGCAGTTCTTC.

The CDR3 nucleotides are TGTGCCAGCAGGAGTTCGGGGGGTGTGGTTGGCTACACCTTC. This sequence encodes CASRSSGGVVGYTF. The chain couples TRBV9 to TRBJ1-2, with D tentatively TRBD1 (5 bases). V gave up 5 bases and J gave up 7 bases, with 18 bases separating them. Germline V gene data show CDR1 as SGDLS and CDR2 as YYNGEE. The CDR3 sequence is 14 residues long.

Only a few counts were recorded for this clone. V usage is TRBV18 and J usage is TRBJ1-1; 8 bases align to TRBD1. This CDR3 spans 18 amino acids. Germline lookup yields CDR1 KGHSH and CDR2 LQKENI. V lost 2 bases and J lost 4; bases outside the gene matches: 15. In DNA form, the CDR3 reads TGTGCCAGCTCACCAATAATTGTAAGCCGGGACAGGAGCACTGAAGCTTTCTTT. Translating it yields CASSPIIVSRDRSTEAFF.

The chain recombines TRBV5-4 with TRBJ1-1; 8 nucleotides line up with TRBD1. The junction had 6 bases not matched to a gene; V was cut back by 3 bases and J by 2 bases. The CDR3 has 15 residues. CDR1 and CDR2 from the germline V gene are SGHNT and YYREEE (reference sequence). DNA of the CDR3: TGTGCCAGCAGCTCCTCGGACAGGGTAAACACTGAAGCTTTCTTT. Translation gives CASSSSDRVNTEAFF.

The table lists this clone with a count of one. At one of its ends the junction is not consistent with the germline gene, which may arise from a read error. The chain has TRBV7-9 and TRBJ1-3; D unclear. The CDR3 is made up of 15 amino acids. Germline V lookup: CDR1 SEHNR, CDR2 FQNEAQ (reference sequence). For the CDR3, the DNA is TGTTCCAGCAGCTTAGGAATTAGCTCTGGAAACACCATATATTTT. Protein product: CSSSLGISSGNTIYF.

V and J are TRBV4-3 and TRBJ1-2; D may be TRBD1 (5 bases). V gave up 0 bases and J gave up 6 bases, with 17 bases separating them. There are 16 residues in the CDR3. Per the germline V gene, CDR1 is LGHNA and CDR2 is YSLEER. CDR3 coding DNA: TGCGCCAGCAGCCAAGATTTGCAGGGTTTAGTCGATGGCTACACCTTC. Protein: CASSQDLQGLVDGYTF.

This chain links TRBV5-6 with TRBJ1-1; D is perhaps TRBD1 (5 bases). CDR1 and CDR2 from the germline V gene are SGHDT and YYEEEE. V shed 1 base and J shed 1 base, with 8 bases lying between them. This CDR3 has 14 amino acids. This CDR3 reads CASSLRQGNTEAFF. The CDR3 DNA sequence: TGTGCCAGCAGCTTGAGGCAGGGGAACACTGAAGCTTTCTTT.

The chain uses TRBV6-5 and TRBJ2-1; 9 nucleotides agree with TRBD2. The germline V gene encodes CDR1 MNHEY and CDR2 SVGAGI. This CDR3 comprises 15 residues. J was trimmed by 0 bases and V by 5 bases; bases with no gene match: 2. CDR3 DNA: TGTGCCAGCAGTCTAGCGGGAAGCTCCTACAATGAGCAGTTCTTC. It translates to CASSLAGSSYNEQFF.

This clone was counted a single time. V usage is TRBV19 and J usage is TRBJ1-5; TRBD1 matches 9 bases. V trimming: 10 bases; J trimming: 6 bases; junction bases outside the gene matches: 10. The CDR3 totals 14 residues. Germline CDR1 reads LNHDA; CDR2 reads SQIVND (reference sequence). This CDR3 is CATSRDRDIQPQHF. CDR3 in DNA: TGTGCCACTTCCAGGGACAGGGATATTCAGCCCCAGCATTTT.

The chain recombines TRBV27 with TRBJ2-7; 10 nucleotides agree with TRBD1. The CDR3 runs to 16 residues. Per germline, CDR1 MNHEY and CDR2 SMNVEV (reference sequence). The trim removed 3 bases at V and 8 bases at J, leaving 13 bases unmatched. CDR3 loop: CASSFFSGQGMGKQYF. CDR3 nucleotide sequence: TGTGCCAGCAGTTTTTTTTCGGGACAGGGGATGGGAAAGCAGTACTTC.

This sequence joins TRBV6-5 and TRBJ1-2, with TRBD1 as a possible D gene (5 bases). CDR1 and CDR2 from the germline V gene are MNHEY and SVGAGI. CDR3 size: 16 residues. Trimming removed 4 bases from V and 2 bases from J, with 17 bases in between. In nucleotides, the CDR3 is TGTGCCAGCAGTTCCTCGGAAGGACACCTCAACTATGGCTACACCTTC. Translating it yields CASSSSEGHLNYGYTF.

The chain carries TRBV20-1 and TRBJ2-5; D not certain. From germline, CDR1 is DFQATT and CDR2 SNEGSKA (reference sequence). This CDR3 has 11 amino acids. V was clipped by 5 bases and J by 3 bases, with 7 bases between them. The CDR3 DNA reads as TGCAGTGCTGCGTACGAAGAGACCCAGTACTTC. Amino acids: CSAAYEETQYF.

The chain links TRBV2 to TRBJ2-2; 8 nucleotides align to TRBD1. This CDR3 is built from 16 residues. V gave up 6 bases and J gave up 1 base; unmatched junction bases: 7. Per the germline V gene, CDR1 is SNHLY and CDR2 is FYNNEI. CDR3: CASSESGGRNTGELFF. CDR3 coding DNA: TGTGCCAGCAGCGAATCAGGGGGCCGGAACACCGGGGAGCTGTTTTTT.

This clone was counted between two and nine times. This sequence joins TRBV25-1 and TRBJ1-1; D is uncertain. Germline CDR1 MGHDK, CDR2 SYGVNS. The ends were cut back, 3 bases at V and 4 bases at J, with 6 bases in the middle. The CDR3 consists of 12 residues. The CDR3 DNA is TGTGCCAGCAGTGATATATCCACTGAAGCTTTCTTT. This sequence encodes CASSDISTEAFF.

This clone has just one count. The chain is built from TRBV27 and TRBJ1-5, with unresolved D. Trimming took off 3 bases at V and 4 bases at J, with 13 bases between the two ends. Germline CDR1 and CDR2: MNHEY and SMNVEV (reference sequence). CDR3 size: 15 residues. The CDR3 sequence is CASSFTPRLNQPQHF. The CDR3 region has the DNA TGTGCCAGCAGTTTTACTCCCAGGTTAAATCAGCCCCAGCATTTT.

The chain carries TRBV30 and TRBJ2-3; weak D call: TRBD1 (6 bases). Germline V lookup: CDR1 GTSNPN, CDR2 SVGIG (reference sequence). V was cut by 4 bases and J by 2 bases, with 13 bases left in between. The length of the CDR3 is 14 residues. The CDR3 coding sequence is TGTGCCTGGAAATGGGGGCAGGTCACAGATACGCAGTATTTT. Translating it yields CAWKWGQVTDTQYF.

The V and J genes are TRBV7-9 and TRBJ1-5; D is uncertain. V was pared by 4 bases and J by 6 bases, with 10 bases between. The germline CDR1 and CDR2 sequences are SEHNR and FQNEAQ (reference sequence). The CDR3 covers 13 residues. The CDR3 sequence is CASSSSVGQPQHF. The CDR3 DNA is TGTGCCAGCAGCTCTTCGGTTGGTCAGCCCCAGCATTTT.

V is TRBV30 and J is TRBJ1-3, with D hard to call. V gave up 0 bases and J gave up 4 bases, with 10 bases separating them. This CDR3 region has 14 residues. Germline V gene lookup returns CDR1 GTSNPN and CDR2 SVGIG (reference sequence). The CDR3 reads CAWSVQPLGNTIYF. CDR3 sequence (DNA): TGTGCCTGGAGTGTACAGCCTTTAGGAAACACCATATATTTT.

The genes are TRBV27 and TRBJ2-7; a possible D gene is TRBD2 (5 bases). The CDR3 runs to 12 residues. Trimming left V 3 bases short and J 3 bases short, with 6 bases between. Germline lookup yields CDR1 MNHEY and CDR2 SMNVEV (reference sequence). The CDR3 here is CASSFGGYEQYF. CDR3 coding DNA: TGTGCCAGCAGTTTCGGAGGCTACGAGCAGTACTTC.

This chain connects TRBV5-5 to TRBJ2-3; 10 positions agree with TRBD1. The germline V gene has CDR1 SGHKS and CDR2 YYEKEE (reference sequence). The CDR3 runs to 14 residues. The trim removed 3 bases at V and 5 bases at J, leaving 3 bases unmatched. The CDR3 loop reads CASSSGTGVDTQYF. CDR3 nucleotide sequence: TGTGCCAGCAGCTCCGGGACAGGGGTAGATACGCAGTATTTT.

The V and J genes are TRBV19 and TRBJ1-3; D possibly corresponds to TRBD1 (6 bases). Deletions cut 5 bases from V and 4 bases from J, with 18 bases between. The CDR3 loop spans 16 amino acids. Germline V gene lookup returns CDR1 LNHDA and CDR2 SQIVND (reference sequence). The CDR3 DNA is TGTGCCAGTAGTTCCGAGGGGGTATCCTCGGGAAACACCATATATTTT. Its protein product is CASSSEGVSSGNTIYF.

This clone was observed once. This sequence joins TRBV4-2 and TRBJ1-1; perhaps TRBD1 as D (5 bases). Per the germline V gene, CDR1 is LGHNA and CDR2 is YNFKEQ. Trimming pared 0 bases from V and 3 bases from J, leaving 14 bases between. This CDR3 is built from 16 residues. The CDR3 reads CASSQDPRGGDTEAFF. For the CDR3, the DNA is TGTGCCAGCAGCCAAGATCCGCGGGGGGGGGACACTGAAGCTTTCTTT.

This sequence joins TRBV19 and TRBJ2-2; TRBD1 matches 8 bases. The germline V gene has CDR1 LNHDA and CDR2 SQIVND (reference sequence). The CDR3 length is 18 residues. J was trimmed by 5 bases and V by 3 bases; bases with no gene match: 14. This CDR3 reads CASSMAGRGRVRTGELFF. The CDR3 DNA sequence: TGTGCCAGTAGTATGGCAGGCAGGGGGCGGGTTAGGACCGGGGAGCTGTTTTTT.

The V gene is TRBV11-2, the J gene TRBJ2-1; D is perhaps TRBD2 (6 bases). The germline V gene encodes CDR1 SGHAT and CDR2 FQNNGV. This CDR3 is built from 17 residues. The V end was cut by 6 bases, the J end by 7 bases, with 25 bases between. For the CDR3, the DNA is TGTGCCAGCAGTCTACAGCCGACGGTACGGGGGAAGAATGAGCAGTTCTTC. As protein: CASSLQPTVRGKNEQFF.

Written as DNA, the CDR3 is TGTGCCAGCAGCAAAGCTCCGATTCGCGGCTCCTACGAGCAGTACGTC. It encodes CASSKAPIRGSYEQYV. This rearrangement joins TRBV21-1 to TRBJ2-7; whether TRBD2, the table's D call, matches the DNA was not checked. TRBV21-1 is described as a pseudogene. This CDR3 is 16 amino acids long.

V is TRBV5-4 and J is TRBJ2-7; 11 nucleotides agree with TRBD2. This CDR3 is built from 14 residues. V trimming: 0 bases; J trimming: 8 bases; junction bases outside the gene matches: 4. Germline CDR1 is SGHNT and CDR2 is YYREEE (reference sequence). CDR3 nucleotides: TGTGCCAGCAGCTTGGACCTAGCGGGAGGCAAGCAGTACTTC. This encodes CASSLDLAGGKQYF.

This chain links TRBV2 with TRBJ1-5, with a tentative D call TRBD1 (5 bases). The V end lost 3 bases, the J end lost 3 bases, and 12 bases lay between the germline ends. This CDR3 has 15 residues. Germline V gene sequence: CDR1 SNHLY, CDR2 FYNNEI. The CDR3 DNA reads TGTGCCAGCAGTGACCAGGGCTTACCCAATCAGCCCCAGCATTTT. This encodes CASSDQGLPNQPQHF.

This sequence joins TRBV6-5 and TRBJ2-5; perhaps TRBD2 as D (5 bases). V lost 8 bases to trimming and J lost 4 bases, with 17 bases between them. There are 14 residues in the CDR3. Germline CDR1 and CDR2: MNHEY and SVGAGI. CDR3 sequence reads: CASSTPLAGETQYF. CDR3 nucleotide sequence: TGTGCCAGCTCTACGCCCCTAGCTGGAGAGACCCAGTACTTC.

This clone has only a few counts. The rearrangement links TRBV5-4 to TRBJ1-1; D unresolved. V was cut by 4 bases and J by 1 base, with 8 bases left in between. In germline, CDR1 is SGHNT, CDR2 YYREEE (reference sequence). This CDR3 spans 13 amino acids. CDR3 in amino acids: CASSPDTNTEAFF. The CDR3 region has the DNA TGTGCCAGCAGCCCAGACACGAACACTGAAGCTTTCTTT.

The chain recombines TRBV9 with TRBJ2-3; the match to TRBD2 covers 9 bases. CDR3 length: 15 residues. Looked up from germline, CDR1 is SGDLS and CDR2 is YYNGEE. With 0 bases clipped from V and 5 bases from J, the junction kept 4 bases outside the gene matches. The CDR3 DNA reads as TGTGCCAGCAGCGTAGATAGCGGGAGTGTAGATACGCAGTATTTT. Translating it yields CASSVDSGSVDTQYF.